This T cell receptor beta chain comes out of a study of blood T cell repertoires in COVID-19. As for the study in general: Sites across the United States, Italy and Spain contributed samples from acute and convalescent COVID-19. Sources were T cells, B-cell-depleted T cells, or PBMCs; the material itself was cDNA or gDNA.

In the study's own analysis: Amplified reference gene primers provided the basis for estimating nucleated cell counts. Assay: immunoSEQ multiplex PCR; the TCRdb copy retains only in-frame clones and omits some. The V and J calls and clone size come from that table; D and trimming were worked out from the DNA. The repertoire holds some 100,000 clones, 82% seen once, with 6% to 7.5% in the top ten. This CDR3 region has 15 residues. The germline V gene encodes CDR1 SGHTS and CDR2 YDEGEE. Trimming left V 4 bases short and J 0 bases short, with 11 bases between. This clonotype was obtained from a man between 45 and 60 years old with active or convalescent COVID-19. The sample consisted of peripheral blood. This sequence joins TRBV5-8 and TRBJ1-5; D not certain. The CDR3 sequence: CASSRHSASNQPQHF. CDR3 in DNA: TGTGCCAGCAGCAGACATTCGGCTAGCAATCAGCCCCAGCATTTT.